The TCR beta chain under discussion was sequenced for a study of response to subunit inactivated influenza vaccine. Germline lookup yields CDR1 SGHAT and CDR2 FQNNGV. This CDR3 has 18 residues. Trimming stripped 5 bases from V and 1 base from J, with 18 bases between. Study-wide points: The authors suggested that every seasonal influenza vaccination recruits few new T cells.

This clonotype is a singleton in its sample. Its antigen is not identified. TCRdb reprocessed the RT-PCR reads with MiXCR, giving one entry per CDR3 protein. The table records hundreds of thousands of distinct CDR3 sequences, 15% to 19% of them present only once. This clonotype originated in a middle-aged man who received an inactivated influenza vaccine. This sequence joins TRBV11-2 and TRBJ2-6, with a weak D call TRBD1 (6 bases). The sequences come from PBMCs from blood, collected about 12 days after vaccination. CDR3 in amino acids: CASSPRHRVRSGANVLTF. The CDR3 DNA reads as TGTGCCAGCAGCCCACGTCACAGGGTTCGGTCTGGGGCCAACGTCCTGACTTTC.